Sequencing of this TCR beta chain was carried out in a study of beta chain features in type 1 diabetes. About the research overall: All samples yielded around 98,000,000 examined sorted cells.

The isolated RNA, all of it, was reverse transcribed, so expressed TCRB transcripts were what got sequenced. Assay used: immunoSEQ multiplex PCR; TCRdb lists only in-frame clones, some missing. Of more than 95,000 clones in the sample, around 15% are singletons; the top ten hold 2.6%. Broader study findings: Type 1 diabetes patients showed fewer insertions and more deletions at VDJ junctions. Compared with healthy donors, patients appeared to share more similar naive, central memory and regulatory TCRB repertoires. Type 1 diabetes patients had TCRB CDR3s that were shorter (moderately but significantly so) in all four CD4+ subsets.

This clone was detected only a few times. The antigen remains undetermined. The CDR3 loop spans 14 amino acids. The V end lost 2 bases, the J end lost 5 bases, and 9 bases lay between the germline ends. Germline loops: CDR1 SGHTA, CDR2 FQGNSA. The specimen was central memory CD4+ T cells from blood. The V call is TRBV7-2, the J call TRBJ1-4; D is unresolved. The TCR sequence derives from a man aged 18-30 years with type 1 diabetes. CDR3 sequence: CASSLSITNEKLFF. The CDR3 nucleotides read TGTGCCAGCAGCTTATCGATTACGAATGAAAAACTGTTTTTT.